This T cell receptor (beta chain) derives from a study of T cells after yellow fever vaccination. Looking at the study overall: By means of CD3, CD45RA, CCR7 and CD95, the EM, EMRA, CM and Tscm memory subsets were sorted. General observations from the study: A limited proportion of clonotypes was detected within both the CD4 and CD8 compartments.

Trimming shortened V by 8 bases and J by 11 bases, and 19 bases separated the two germline ends. The germline V gene encodes CDR1 LGHDT and CDR2 YNNKEL (reference sequence). The CDR3 covers 13 residues. MiXCR was run by TCRdb on the 5' RACE reads, yielding one entry per CDR3 protein. This table has about 25,000 distinct CDR3 sequences, less than 4% appearing once. Sequenced material: PBMCs, either bulk or a sorted T-cell subset (CD4+, CD8+, memory, or dextramer-sorted; not recorded which), taken around 45 days after the first yellow fever vaccination. The receptor was isolated from a man in his late teens or twenties who received the YFV17D yellow fever vaccine. The chain couples TRBV3-1 to TRBJ1-5; possible D gene TRBD1, 6 bases. This chain's CDR3 is CASSRGAPWTQHF. CDR3 bases: TGTGCCAGCTCCCGGGGGGCCCCCTGGACCCAGCATTTT. Filled out from reference TRBV3-1 and TRBJ1-5, the complete variable domain reads DTAVSQTPKYLVTQMGNDKSIKCEQNLGHDTMYWYKQDSKKFLKIMFSYNNKELIINETVPNRFSPKSPDKAHLNLHINSLELGDSAVYFCASSRGAPWTQHFGDGTRLSIL.